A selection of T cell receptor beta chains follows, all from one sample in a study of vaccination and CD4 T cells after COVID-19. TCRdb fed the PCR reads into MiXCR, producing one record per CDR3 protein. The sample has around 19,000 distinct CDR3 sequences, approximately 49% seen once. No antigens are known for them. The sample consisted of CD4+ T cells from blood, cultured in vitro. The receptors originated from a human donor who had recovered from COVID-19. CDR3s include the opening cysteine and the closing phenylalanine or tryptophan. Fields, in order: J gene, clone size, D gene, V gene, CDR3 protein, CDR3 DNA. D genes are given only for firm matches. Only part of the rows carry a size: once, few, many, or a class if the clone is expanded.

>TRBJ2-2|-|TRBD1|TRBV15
CATSLDRVNTGELFF
TGTGCCACCAGCCTCGACAGGGTGAACACCGGGGAGCTGTTTTTT
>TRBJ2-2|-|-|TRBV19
CASSPQGTGELFF
TGTGCCAGTAGCCCCCAGGGTACCGGGGAGCTGTTTTTT
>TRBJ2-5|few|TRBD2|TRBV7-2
CASSSLVGRTSGAPGTQYF
TGTGCCAGCAGCTCCTTGGTAGGCCGGACTAGCGGGGCCCCAGGGACCCAGTACTTC
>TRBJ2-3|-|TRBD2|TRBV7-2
CASSLQPSGITDTQYF
TGTGCCAGCAGCCTGCAACCTAGCGGGATCACAGATACGCAGTATTTT
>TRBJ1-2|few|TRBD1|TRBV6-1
CASSEARGTGGRVGYTF
TGTGCCAGCAGTGAAGCGCGGGGGACAGGGGGCCGGGTAGGCTACACCTTC
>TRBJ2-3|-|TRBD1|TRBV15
CATSPGQSTDTQYF
TGTGCCACCAGCCCGGGACAGAGCACAGATACGCAGTATTTT
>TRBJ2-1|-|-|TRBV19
CASTRRKEGYNEQFF
TGTGCCAGTACCAGGCGTAAAGAGGGCTACAATGAGCAGTTCTTC
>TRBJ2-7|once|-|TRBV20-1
CSARGAAGYEQYF
TGCAGTGCTAGGGGGGCAGCAGGGTACGAGCAGTACTTC
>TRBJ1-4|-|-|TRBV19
CASSVRQSTNEKLFF
TGTGCCAGTAGTGTTCGACAATCAACTAATGAAAAACTGTTTTTT
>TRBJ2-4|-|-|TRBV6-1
CASRPLAKNIQYF
TGTGCCAGCAGACCGCTAGCCAAAAACATTCAGTACTTC
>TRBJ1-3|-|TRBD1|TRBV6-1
CASRRQGADTIYF
TGTGCCAGCAGACGACAGGGGGCTGACACCATATATTTT
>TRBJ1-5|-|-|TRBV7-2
CASSNIGGGSNQPQHF
TGTGCCAGCAGCAACATTGGTGGGGGTAGCAATCAGCCCCAGCATTTT
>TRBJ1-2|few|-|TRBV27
CASSPRPGENHDVNYGYTF
TGTGCCAGCAGTCCAAGGCCCGGGGAAAATCATGATGTTAACTATGGCTACACCTTC
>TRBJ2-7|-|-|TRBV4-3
CASSQEGSTGYEQYF
TGCGCCAGCAGCCAAGAGGGTAGTACCGGATACGAGCAGTACTTC
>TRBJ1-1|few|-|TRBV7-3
CASSRDRNTEAFF
TGTGCCAGCAGCCGCGACAGAAACACTGAAGCTTTCTTT
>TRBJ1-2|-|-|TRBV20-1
CSARLLGGYTF
TGCAGTGCTAGACTTCTGGGGGGCTACACCTTC
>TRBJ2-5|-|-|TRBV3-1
CASSQDGETQYF
TGTGCCAGCAGCCAAGATGGGGAGACCCAGTACTTC
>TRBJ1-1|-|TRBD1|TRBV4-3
CASSQAQGASGTEAFF
TGCGCCAGCAGCCAAGCACAGGGGGCGAGTGGCACTGAAGCTTTCTTT
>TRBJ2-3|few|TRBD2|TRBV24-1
CATSDSGSGMDTQYF
TGTGCCACCAGTGATTCGGGAAGCGGGATGGATACGCAGTATTTT
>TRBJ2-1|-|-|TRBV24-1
CATSLELRYNEQFF
TGTGCCACCAGTCTGGAACTTAGGTACAATGAGCAGTTCTTC
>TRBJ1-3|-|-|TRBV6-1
CASSGLGSGNTIYF
TGTGCCAGCAGTGGCCTGGGCTCTGGAAACACCATATATTTT
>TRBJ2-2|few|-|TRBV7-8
CASRRVRTGELFF
TGTGCCAGCAGACGTGTACGCACCGGGGAGCTGTTTTTT
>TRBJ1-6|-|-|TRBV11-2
CASSLQNLPNSPLHF
TGTGCCAGCAGCTTACAAAACTTACCCAATTCACCCCTCCACTTT
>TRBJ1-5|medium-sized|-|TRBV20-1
CSARQGDQPQHF
TGCAGTGCTCGTCAGGGAGATCAGCCCCAGCATTTT
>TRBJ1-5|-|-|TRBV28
CATAGVGGDQPQHF
TGTGCCACGGCCGGCGTGGGGGGTGATCAGCCCCAGCATTTT
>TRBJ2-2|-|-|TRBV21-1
CASSKEGSGRGTGELFF
TGTGCCAGCAGCAAAGAGGGTAGCGGGAGAGGCACCGGGGAGCTGTTTTTT
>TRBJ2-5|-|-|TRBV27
CASSFFAGRETQYF
TGTGCCAGCAGTTTTTTTGCAGGGCGGGAGACCCAGTACTTC
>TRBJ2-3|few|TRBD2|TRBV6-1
CASSELAGGFTDTQYF
TGTGCCAGCAGTGAACTAGCGGGAGGTTTCACAGATACGCAGTATTTT
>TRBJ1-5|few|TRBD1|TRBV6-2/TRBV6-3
CASSFGQAPGQPQHF
TGTGCCAGCAGTTTCGGACAGGCCCCAGGCCAGCCCCAGCATTTT
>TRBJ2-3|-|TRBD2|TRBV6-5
CASSYYRGSGLTDTQYF
TGTGCCAGCAGTTACTACCGGGGTAGCGGGCTCACAGATACGCAGTATTTT
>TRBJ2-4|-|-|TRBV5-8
CASNPAVLAKNIQYF
TGTGCCAGCAACCCGGCGGTCCTAGCCAAAAACATTCAGTACTTC
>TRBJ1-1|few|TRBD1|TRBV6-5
CASSFDRVNTEAFF
TGTGCCAGCAGTTTTGACAGGGTAAACACTGAAGCTTTCTTT
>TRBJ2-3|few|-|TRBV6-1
CASSPHQGPEGSGTDTQYF
TGTGCCAGCAGCCCCCATCAGGGCCCCGAGGGGTCCGGCACAGATACGCAGTATTTT
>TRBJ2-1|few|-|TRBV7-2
CASSLKGYHNEQFF
TGTGCCAGCAGCTTAAAAGGCTACCACAATGAGCAGTTCTTC
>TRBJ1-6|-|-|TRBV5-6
CASTPQGQRSPLHF
TGTGCCAGCACCCCACAGGGACAACGGTCACCCCTCCACTTT
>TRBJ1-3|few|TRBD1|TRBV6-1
CASSTGTGNTIYF
TGTGCCAGCTCGACAGGGACTGGAAACACCATATATTTT
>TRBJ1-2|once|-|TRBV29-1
CSVGTQANYGYTF
TGCAGCGTAGGGACCCAAGCTAACTATGGCTACACCTTC
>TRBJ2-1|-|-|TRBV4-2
CASSLFPQDQFGEQFF
TGTGCCAGCAGCCTTTTTCCCCAGGACCAATTTGGGGAGCAGTTCTTC
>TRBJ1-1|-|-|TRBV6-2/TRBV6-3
CASSFYRMGDTEAFF
TGTGCCAGCAGTTTCTACCGAATGGGGGACACTGAAGCTTTCTTT
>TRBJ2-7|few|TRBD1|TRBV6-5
CASSYARTGEQYF
TGTGCCAGCAGTTACGCCCGGACAGGAGAGCAGTACTTC
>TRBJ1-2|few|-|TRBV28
CASQTGGLGWGYTF
TGTGCCAGCCAGACAGGTGGACTAGGTTGGGGCTACACCTTC
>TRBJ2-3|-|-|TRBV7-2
CASSVLPVWTQYF
TGTGCCAGCAGCGTTCTCCCGGTGTGGACGCAGTATTTT
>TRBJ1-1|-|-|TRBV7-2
CASSRVIDRLNTEAFF
TGTGCCAGCAGCCGAGTGATCGACAGATTGAACACTGAAGCTTTCTTT
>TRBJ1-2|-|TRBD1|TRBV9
CASSFTGARDYGYTF
TGTGCCAGCAGCTTCACAGGGGCGCGGGACTATGGCTACACCTTC
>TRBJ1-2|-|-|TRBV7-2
CASSLGASDYGYTF
TGTGCCAGCAGCTTAGGGGCGTCCGACTATGGCTACACCTTC
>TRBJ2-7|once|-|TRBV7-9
CASSLALSDAYEQYF
TGTGCCAGCAGCTTAGCGCTTTCAGATGCCTACGAGCAGTACTTC
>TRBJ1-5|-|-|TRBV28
CASSPRGGDGNQPQHF
TGTGCCAGCAGTCCCCGGGGGGGGGATGGCAATCAGCCCCAGCATTTT
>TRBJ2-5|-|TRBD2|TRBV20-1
CSASQIRTSGYQETQYF
TGCAGTGCTAGTCAAATCCGGACTAGCGGTTACCAAGAGACCCAGTACTTC
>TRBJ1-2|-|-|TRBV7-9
CASSLRTGYTF
TGTGCCAGCAGCCTCAGGACAGGCTACACCTTC
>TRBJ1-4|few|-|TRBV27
CAARPSAGEKLFF
TGTGCCGCGCGTCCCTCGGCGGGGGAAAAACTGTTTTTT
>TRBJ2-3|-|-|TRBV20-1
CSAIPSRRSTDTQYF
TGCAGTGCCATACCCAGCCGGAGGTCCACAGATACGCAGTATTTT
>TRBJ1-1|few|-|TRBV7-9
CASSLTGWMNTEAFF
TGTGCCAGCAGCTTAACAGGGTGGATGAACACTGAAGCTTTCTTT
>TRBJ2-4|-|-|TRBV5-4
CASSSSQGPKNIQYF
TGTGCCAGCAGCTCATCACAGGGACCCAAAAACATTCAGTACTTC
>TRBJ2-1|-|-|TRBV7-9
CASSPTGVYNEQFF
TGTGCCAGCAGCCCGACGGGGGTCTACAATGAGCAGTTCTTC
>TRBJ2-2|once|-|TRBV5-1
CASSSEGGWTGELFF
TGCGCCAGCAGCTCGGAGGGGGGCTGGACCGGGGAGCTGTTTTTT